This T cell receptor beta chain was identified during a study of T cells in Graves' hyperthyroidism and ophthalmopathy. Diagnoses used clinical symptoms, serum thyroxine and TRAb, thyroid ultrasound and orbital computed tomography. Trimming removed 4 bases from V and 4 bases from J; junction bases left unmatched: 7. Germline V CDR1 and CDR2: SGHNT, YYREEE (reference sequence). The CDR3 totals 14 residues. From RNA transcripts, TCR beta CDR3 regions were amplified. A set of HTBI primers served as the primers for a first-round RT-PCR of the TCR CDR3. MiXCR, run by TCRdb on the multiplex PCR reads, gives a single entry per CDR3 protein. The table includes roughly 700,000 distinct CDR3 sequences, 30% to 40% detected once.

The sample was blood. The gene calls are TRBV5-4 and TRBJ1-1; 7 nucleotides align to TRBD1. The TCR comes from a middle-aged woman with Graves' hyperthyroidism. The CDR3 region is CASSARQGLTEAFF. The CDR3, as DNA: TGTGCCAGCAGCGCAAGACAGGGACTCACTGAAGCTTTCTTT.